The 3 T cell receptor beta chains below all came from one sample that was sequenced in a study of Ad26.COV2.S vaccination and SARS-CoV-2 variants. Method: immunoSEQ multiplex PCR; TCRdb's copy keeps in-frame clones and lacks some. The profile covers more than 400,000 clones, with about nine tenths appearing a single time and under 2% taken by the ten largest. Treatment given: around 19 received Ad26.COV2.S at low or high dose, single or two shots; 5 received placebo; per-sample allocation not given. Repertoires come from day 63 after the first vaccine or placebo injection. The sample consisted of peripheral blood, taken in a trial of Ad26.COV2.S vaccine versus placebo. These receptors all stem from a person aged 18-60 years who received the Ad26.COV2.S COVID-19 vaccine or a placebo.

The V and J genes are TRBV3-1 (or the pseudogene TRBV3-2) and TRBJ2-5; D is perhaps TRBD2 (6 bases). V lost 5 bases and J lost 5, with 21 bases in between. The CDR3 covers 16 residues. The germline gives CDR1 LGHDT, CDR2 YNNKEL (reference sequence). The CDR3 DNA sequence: TGTGCCAGCAGCGCAGGAGGGACGGGACGGTGGGAGACCCAGTACTTC. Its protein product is CASSAGGTGRWETQYF.

CDR3 residues: CASSPTGSYNSPLHF. CDR3 nucleotide sequence: TGCGCCAGCAGTCCGACGGGGTCCTATAATTCACCCCTCCACTTT. The chain links TRBV10-2 to TRBJ1-6; D remains unclear. Germline V gene data show CDR1 as WSHSY and CDR2 as SAAADI. This CDR3 spans 15 amino acids. Trimming stripped 5 bases from V and 1 base from J, with 9 bases between.

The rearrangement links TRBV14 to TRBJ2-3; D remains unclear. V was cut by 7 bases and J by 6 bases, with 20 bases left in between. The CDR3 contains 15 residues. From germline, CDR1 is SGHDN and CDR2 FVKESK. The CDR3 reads CASIEGRRVLDTQYF. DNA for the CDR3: TGTGCCAGCATTGAAGGTAGACGAGTTCTGGATACGCAGTATTTT.